The clone carrying this TCR beta chain was detected once. This specimen belongs to a study of shared clonotypes between healthy human individuals. Whole-study context: For every donor, three CD4 naive, three CD4 memory, two CD8 naive and one CD8 memory plates were used.

Naive CD8 populations comprised CD45RO-negative cells positively selected for CCR7, excluding terminally differentiated effector memory CD45RA+ cells. The test was conducted at deep level. In the original analysis: Filtering differed for immunoSEQ, which gave only junction sequences without quality scores. Clones were read by immunoSEQ multiplex PCR, and TCRdb kept only the in-frame ones, dropping some. V and J calls and clone size are as listed in that table; D and trimming were resolved from the DNA. The profile covers approximately 2,000,000 clones, with 80% to 95% appearing a single time and under 2% taken by the ten largest. After removal of 3 bases from V and 11 bases from J, the junction contained 6 bases not matched to a gene. This CDR3 is 12 amino acids long. Germline loops: CDR1 SGDLS, CDR2 YYNGEE.

This chain links TRBV9 with TRBJ2-3; the match to TRBD1 covers 7 bases. This receptor was taken from a young man in good health. Some clones in this sample may be carry-over from other donors' samples. The sequenced sample consisted of naive CD8+ T cells from PBMCs. CDR3 loop: CASSGNRGKQYF. CDR3 DNA sequence: TGTGCCAGCAGCGGAAACAGGGGAAAGCAGTATTTT.